What follows describes a single T cell receptor (beta chain). This record comes from a study of blood T cell repertoires in COVID-19. Trimming shortened V by 0 bases and J by 2 bases, and 7 bases separated the two germline ends. This CDR3 is 14 amino acids long. Looked up from germline, CDR1 is KGHSH and CDR2 is LQKENI. How the authors handled the data: Using reference gene primer amplification, nucleated cell counts were estimated. Sequenced by immunoSEQ multiplex PCR; TCRdb stores in-frame clones only, minus some. The V and J calls and clone size come from that table; D and trimming were worked out from the DNA. The table lists around 150,000 clones, about 78% of them singletons.

Sequenced material: peripheral blood. This chain uses TRBV18 with TRBJ1-1, with D unclear. The sequence derives from a man aged 55 to 69 who had recovered from COVID-19. CDR3 amino acids: CASSPPRTNTEAFF. The DNA for the CDR3 is TGTGCCAGCTCACCACCCAGAACAAACACTGAAGCTTTCTTT.